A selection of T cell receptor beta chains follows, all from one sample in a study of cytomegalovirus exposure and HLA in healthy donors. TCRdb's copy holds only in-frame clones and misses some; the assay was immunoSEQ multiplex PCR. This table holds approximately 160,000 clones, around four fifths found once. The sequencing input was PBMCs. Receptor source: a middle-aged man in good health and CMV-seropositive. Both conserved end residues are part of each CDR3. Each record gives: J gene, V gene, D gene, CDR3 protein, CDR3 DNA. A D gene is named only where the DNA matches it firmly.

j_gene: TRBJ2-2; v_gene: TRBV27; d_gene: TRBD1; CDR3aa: CASSPAGGRSFSNTGELFF; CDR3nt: TGTGCCAGCAGTCCAGCAGGGGGCCGATCTTTCTCGAACACCGGGGAGCTGTTTTTT
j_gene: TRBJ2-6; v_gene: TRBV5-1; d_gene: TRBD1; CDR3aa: CASSPRTGAGANVLTF; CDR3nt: TGCGCCAGCAGCCCGAGGACAGGGGCTGGGGCCAACGTCCTGACTTTC
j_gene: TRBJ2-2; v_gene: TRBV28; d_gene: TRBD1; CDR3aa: CASSLGGQHTGELFF; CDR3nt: TGTGCCAGCAGTTTAGGGGGACAGCACACCGGGGAGCTGTTTTTT
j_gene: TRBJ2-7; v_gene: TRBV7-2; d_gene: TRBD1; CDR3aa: CASPRGGMGSDRGTKQYF; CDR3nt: TGTGCCAGCCCGCGGGGTGGGATGGGGTCGGACAGGGGAACTAAGCAGTACTTC
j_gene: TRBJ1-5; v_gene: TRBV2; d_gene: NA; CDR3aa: CASSAGTSNQPQHF; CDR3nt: TGTGCCAGCAGTGCCGGGACAAGCAATCAGCCCCAGCATTTT
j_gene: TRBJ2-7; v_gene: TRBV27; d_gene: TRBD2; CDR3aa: CASSFGLAGGYEQYF; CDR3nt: TGTGCCAGCAGTTTCGGACTAGCGGGAGGTTACGAGCAGTACTTC
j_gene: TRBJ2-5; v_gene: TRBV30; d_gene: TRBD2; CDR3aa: CAWSLGRSGETQYF; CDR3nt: TGTGCCTGGAGTCTCGGGAGGAGCGGAGAGACCCAGTACTTC
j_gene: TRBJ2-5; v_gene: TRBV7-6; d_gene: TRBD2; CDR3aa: CASSLAASGGRETQYF; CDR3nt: TGTGCCAGCAGCTTAGCTGCTAGCGGGGGGCGAGAGACCCAGTACTTC
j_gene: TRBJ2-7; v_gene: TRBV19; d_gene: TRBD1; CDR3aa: CASRETGTGVYEQYF; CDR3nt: TGTGCCAGTAGAGAAACCGGGACAGGGGTCTACGAGCAGTACTTC
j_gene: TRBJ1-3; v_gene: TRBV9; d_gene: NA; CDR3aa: CASSVDGAGGNTIYF; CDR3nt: TGTGCCAGCAGCGTAGATGGGGCAGGAGGAAACACCATATATTTT